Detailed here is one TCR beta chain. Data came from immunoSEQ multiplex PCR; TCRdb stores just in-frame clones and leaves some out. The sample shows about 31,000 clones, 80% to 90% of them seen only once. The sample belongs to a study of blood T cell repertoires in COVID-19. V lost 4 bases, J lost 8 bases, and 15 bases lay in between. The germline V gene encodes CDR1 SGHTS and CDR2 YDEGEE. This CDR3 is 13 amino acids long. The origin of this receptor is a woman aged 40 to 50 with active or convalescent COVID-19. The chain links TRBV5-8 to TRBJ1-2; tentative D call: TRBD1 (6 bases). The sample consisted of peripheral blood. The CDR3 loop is CASSPGHPLGYTF. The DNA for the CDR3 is TGTGCCAGCAGCCCGGGACATCCATTGGGCTACACCTTC.